One sample yielded the 4 T cell receptor beta chains listed below, sequenced in a study of T cell changes during pregnancy in multiple sclerosis. Profiling relied on immunoSEQ multiplex PCR, and the TCRdb table lists in-frame clones only, not all of them. The table has some 40,000 clones, approximately 90% seen once; the top ten hold around 0.39%. The sequencing here drew on CD4+ T cells from peripheral blood mononuclear cells, taken in the third trimester of pregnancy. Receptor source: a female donor in good health, enrolled as a control in a pregnancy study.

The V call is TRBV19, the J call TRBJ2-5; 12 nucleotides align to TRBD1. Trimming at V came to 6 bases and at J to 5 bases, leaving 4 bases not matched to a gene. The CDR3 runs 14 residues. Looked up from germline, CDR1 is LNHDA and CDR2 is SQIVND (reference sequence). Here the CDR3 reads CASRGTGGAETQYF. The CDR3 coding sequence is TGTGCCAGTAGAGGGACAGGGGGCGCGGAGACCCAGTACTTC. The full variable domain, its missing parts supplied by reference TRBV19 and TRBJ2-5, is DGGITQSPKYLFRKEGQNVTLSCEQNLNHDAMYWYRQDPGQGLRLIYYSQIVNDFQKGDIAEGYSVSREKKESFPLTVTSAQKNPTAFYLCASRGTGGAETQYFGPGTRLLVL.

The chain uses TRBV28 and TRBJ2-3; no clear D. Between the trimmed V and J ends, which lost 7 bases and 0 bases, there was a span of 11 bases. The germline V gene has CDR1 MDHEN and CDR2 SYDVKM. The CDR3 extends over 14 amino acids. CDR3 sequence: CASTSWLSTDTQYF. CDR3 sequence (DNA): TGTGCCAGCACCTCTTGGCTGAGCACAGATACGCAGTATTTT.

The J gene is TRBJ1-4, the V gene TRBV28; D is uncertain. V dropped 5 bases and J dropped 0 bases, with 10 bases sitting between them. CDR1 and CDR2 (germline): MDHEN, SYDVKM. The CDR3 contains 15 residues. The chain's CDR3 is CASSPEGSTNEKLFF. The CDR3 DNA sequence: TGTGCCAGCAGTCCGGAGGGTTCAACTAATGAAAAACTGTTTTTT.

This clone appeared once. This rearrangement joins TRBV5-1 to TRBJ2-7, with TRBD1 identical over 8 bases. The V gene's germline CDR1 is SGHRS and CDR2 YFSETQ. V gave up 4 bases and J gave up 0 bases; unmatched junction bases: 6. The CDR3 contains 15 residues. The CDR3 sequence: CASSPTGDHSYEQYF. The CDR3 DNA reads as TGCGCCAGCAGCCCGACAGGGGATCACTCCTACGAGCAGTACTTC.